This entry concerns a single TCR beta chain. The antigen is undetermined. The data stem from a study of blood T cells in healthy people across ages. The study, taken as a whole, reports: Whereas aged donors had fewer naive CD4+ cells, long-lived donors had more of them and higher diversity.

Each donor supplied roughly 10 milliliters of peripheral blood. From germline, CDR1 is SGHTA and CDR2 FQGNSA. V dropped 5 bases and J dropped 7 bases, with 12 bases sitting between them. The CDR3 length is 13 residues. A second PCR, run for roughly 7 to 11 cycles, used a sample-barcoded 5' primer plus a J-beta primer mix. TCRdb passed the 5' RACE reads through MiXCR, listing each CDR3 protein once. The data show approximately 800,000 distinct CDR3 sequences, 58% seen once. Material for sequencing was blood. The chain is built from TRBV7-2 and TRBJ2-1; a weak D match, TRBD2 (5 bases). The receptor was isolated from a man aged 25 to 45 in good health. CDR3 sequence: CASSLRTGNEQFF. CDR3 coding DNA: TGTGCCAGCAGCCTGCGGACGGGGAATGAGCAGTTCTTC. Together with reference TRBV7-2 and TRBJ2-1, the CDR3 gives the full variable domain: GAGVSQSPSNKVTEKGKDVELRCDPISGHTALYWYRQSLGQGLEFLIYFQGNSAPDKSGLPSDRFSAERTGGSVSTLTIQRTQQEDSAVYLCASSLRTGNEQFFGPGTRLTVL.